One and the same sample provided the 20 T cell receptor beta chains below, sequenced in a study of OX40 agonist ivuxolimab in advanced cancers. Here immunoSEQ multiplex PCR was the method, and the copy in TCRdb shows in-frame clones only, minus some. The sample lists some 73,000 clones, 80% to 90% occurring once. Sample: CD4+ or CD8+ T cells sorted from blood, taken in a trial of the OX40 agonist ivuxolimab. The receptor source for this set is an adult with an advanced solid tumor such as melanoma, head and neck, liver or kidney cancer.

In nucleotides, the CDR3 is TGTGCCAGCTCACGACAGTTGGCTGAAGCTTTCTTT. Its translation is CASSRQLAEAFF. This rearrangement joins TRBV18 to TRBJ1-1; possibly TRBD1 for D (5 bases). The germline V gene has CDR1 KGHSH and CDR2 LQKENI. CDR3 length equals 12 residues. V was trimmed by 4 bases and J by 6 bases, leaving 9 bases between them.

This clone was seen just once. V gene TRBV7-7 combines with J gene TRBJ2-2; TRBD2 matches 9 bases. The J segment lost 2 bases and the V segment lost 2 bases, leaving 6 bases of the junction unmatched. The CDR3 runs 17 residues. Germline CDR1 reads SSHAT; CDR2 reads FNYEAQ (reference sequence). DNA for the CDR3: TGTGCCAGCAGCTTACAAGCGGGAGGCCGTAACACCGGGGAGCTGTTTTTT. It specifies CASSLQAGGRNTGELFF.

The chain has TRBV25-1 and TRBJ1-2, with D unresolved. Per germline, CDR1 MGHDK and CDR2 SYGVNS. The CDR3 extends over 12 amino acids. The V end was cut by 3 bases, the J end by 8 bases, with 10 bases between. In DNA, the CDR3 is TGTGCCAGCAGTGATCAAATGGCGGGCTACACCTTC. This codes for CASSDQMAGYTF.

J is TRBJ1-1 and V is TRBV28; 11 nucleotides align to TRBD1. Germline-derived CDR1 and CDR2 are MDHEN and SYDVKM. V shed 7 bases, J shed 7 bases, and the junction held 11 bases outside the gene matches. CDR3 length equals 15 residues. Written as DNA, the CDR3 is TGTGCCAGCAACAACCGGGACAGGGGGTTTATTGAAGCTTTCTTT. It encodes CASNNRDRGFIEAFF.

V is TRBV5-4 and J is TRBJ2-4, with D unclear. V was clipped by 2 bases and J by 0 bases, with 9 bases between them. The CDR3 is 15 residues long. Germline CDR1 reads SGHNT; CDR2 reads YYREEE (reference sequence). For the CDR3, the DNA is TGTGCCAGCAGCTTTAAGGCGGAAGCCAAAAACATTCAGTACTTC. Amino acids: CASSFKAEAKNIQYF.

The genes are TRBV18 and TRBJ2-2; D unresolved. The CDR3 has 15 amino acids. V lost 1 base to trimming and J lost 4 bases, with 10 bases between them. CDR1 is KGHSH, CDR2 LQKENI, per germline. The CDR3 reads CASSPQAVITGELFF. The CDR3 coding sequence is TGTGCCAGCTCACCACAGGCCGTGATCACCGGGGAGCTGTTTTTT.

The chain employs TRBV7-2 and TRBJ2-2; 8 bases line up with TRBD1. Trimming at V came to 2 bases and at J to 4 bases, leaving 6 bases not matched to a gene. Germline V gene sequence: CDR1 SGHTA, CDR2 FQGNSA. This CDR3 spans 16 amino acids. The CDR3 DNA sequence: TGTGCCAGCAGCTTATGGACAGGGCGAGGCACCGGGGAGCTGTTTTTT. Encoded protein: CASSLWTGRGTGELFF. Supplemented by reference TRBV7-2 and TRBJ2-2, the full variable domain reads GAGVSQSPSNKVTEKGKDVELRCDPISGHTALYWYRQSLGQGLEFLIYFQGNSAPDKSGLPSDRFSAERTGGSVSTLTIQRTQQEDSAVYLCASSLWTGRGTGELFFGEGSRLTVL.

This sequence joins TRBV16 and TRBJ1-1; 8 bases fit TRBD1. This CDR3 region has 16 residues. Germline assignment: CDR1 KGHSY and CDR2 FQNENV. J lost 1 base, V lost 0 bases, and 4 bases had no gene match. The CDR3 is CASSQSLGQGNTEAFF. For the CDR3, the DNA is TGTGCCAGCAGCCAATCACTTGGACAGGGGAACACTGAAGCTTTCTTT.

This sequence joins TRBV25-1 and TRBJ1-4; the match to TRBD1 covers 9 bases. In germline, CDR1 is MGHDK, CDR2 SYGVNS. The CDR3 sequence is 17 residues long. After removal of 3 bases from V and 4 bases from J, the junction contained 9 bases not matched to a gene. The CDR3 DNA reads as TGTGCCAGCAGTGAGAGGACAGGGGCAGGGATTAATGAAAAACTGTTTTTT. Amino acid sequence: CASSERTGAGINEKLFF.

The V call is TRBV30, the J call TRBJ2-3; no clear D. V shed 0 bases and J shed 1 base, with 5 bases lying between them. The germline V gene has CDR1 GTSNPN and CDR2 SVGIG (reference sequence). The CDR3 runs 13 residues. The CDR3 DNA is TGTGCCTGGAGTGTTTGGGGCACAGATACGCAGTATTTT. As protein: CAWSVWGTDTQYF.

V gene TRBV27 combines with J gene TRBJ1-2, with TRBD1 identical over 7 bases. The junction had 7 bases not matched to a gene; V was cut back by 4 bases and J by 8 bases. Germline V gives CDR1 MNHEY, CDR2 SMNVEV (reference sequence). The CDR3 runs to 13 residues. The CDR3 sequence is CASSSDRVKGYTF. Here the CDR3 DNA reads TGTGCCAGCAGTTCCGACAGGGTGAAGGGCTACACCTTC.

CDR3 loop: CASVGQADFRELFF. In nucleotides, the CDR3 is TGTGCCAGTGTGGGACAGGCGGATTTTAGGGAGCTGTTTTTT. The chain couples TRBV19 to TRBJ2-2, with TRBD1 matching over 8 bases. The V and J ends lost 8 bases and 9 bases, in that order; junction bases with no gene match: 11. The germline gives CDR1 LNHDA, CDR2 SQIVND (reference sequence). The CDR3 consists of 14 residues.

This clone has just a few counts. The chain couples TRBV2 to TRBJ2-3; tentatively, D is TRBD1 (6 bases). Trimming shortened V by 4 bases and J by 3 bases, and 14 bases separated the two germline ends. Per germline, CDR1 SNHLY and CDR2 FYNNEI. CDR3 size: 15 residues. The CDR3 nucleotides read TGTGCCAGCAGTGGGGCGTTAGGGGGTACAGATACGCAGTATTTT. This translates into CASSGALGGTDTQYF.

The chain joins TRBV5-4 to TRBJ2-3, with TRBD2 matching 13 bases. The CDR3 is 18 residues long. Germline V CDR1 and CDR2: SGHNT, YYREEE (reference sequence). After removal of 2 bases from V and 3 bases from J, the junction contained 9 bases not matched to a gene. In nucleotides, the CDR3 is TGTGCCAGCAGCTTTGGACTAGCGGGAGACTATGGGACAGATACGCAGTATTTT. Encoded protein: CASSFGLAGDYGTDTQYF.

The CDR3 bases are TGTGCCAGCAGTGGTCGGACAGGGTCCCTCTCCTCCTACGAGCAGTACTTC. Protein: CASSGRTGSLSSYEQYF. The chain links TRBV6-1 to TRBJ2-7, with 8 bases lining up with TRBD1. CDR3 size: 17 residues. The V segment lost 4 bases and the J segment 0 bases; nucleotides outside the gene matches: 11. Germline-derived CDR1 and CDR2 are MNHNS and SASEGT.

This clone was detected only a few times. The chain recombines TRBV29-1 with TRBJ2-5; the D is unclear. The CDR3 has 12 residues. Trimming removed 5 bases at V and 2 bases at J, with 9 bases between. CDR1 is SQVTM and CDR2 is ANQGSEA in the germline V gene. The CDR3 reads CSVSQRQETQYF. CDR3 nucleotides: TGCAGCGTTTCCCAGAGGCAAGAGACCCAGTACTTC.

The V call is TRBV6-6, the J call TRBJ1-5, with D unclear. This CDR3 has 14 amino acids. Trimming shortened V by 6 bases and J by 2 bases, and 11 bases separated the two germline ends. CDR1 and CDR2 (germline): MNHNY, SVGAGI (reference sequence). CDR3 DNA: TGTGCCAGCAGCCGACGGGGAGGCAATCAGCCCCAGCATTTT. Protein sequence: CASSRRGGNQPQHF.

Only one count was recorded for this clone. The CDR3 DNA follows: TGTGCCAGTAGTACTAGCGGGAGGGAGGAGCAGTTCTTC. Translation: CASSTSGREEQFF. V is TRBV19 and J is TRBJ2-1; TRBD2 matches at 12 bases. Germline CDR1 and CDR2: LNHDA and SQIVND (reference sequence). J gave up 10 bases and V 4 bases, and 2 bases lay outside the gene matches. The CDR3 is 13 amino acids.

This clone was recorded once. The chain uses TRBV6-5 and TRBJ2-7; either TRBD1 or TRBD2 may supply D (5 bases each). The CDR3 consists of 13 residues. Germline V lookup: CDR1 MNHEY, CDR2 SVGAGI. V lost 6 bases to trimming and J lost 6 bases, with 15 bases between them. The CDR3 sequence: CASRPRGEGEQYF. CDR3 in DNA: TGTGCCAGCAGACCGAGGGGAGAGGGCGAGCAGTACTTC.

The V gene is TRBV7-2, the J gene TRBJ1-4, with a tentative D call TRBD1 (6 bases). The V gene's germline CDR1 is SGHTA and CDR2 FQGNSA. CDR3 length equals 14 residues. V was trimmed by 5 bases and J by 5 bases, leaving 12 bases between them. The CDR3 DNA sequence: TGTGCCAGCAGCGCCGCAGGGGCAAATGAAAAACTGTTTTTT. This translates into CASSAAGANEKLFF.